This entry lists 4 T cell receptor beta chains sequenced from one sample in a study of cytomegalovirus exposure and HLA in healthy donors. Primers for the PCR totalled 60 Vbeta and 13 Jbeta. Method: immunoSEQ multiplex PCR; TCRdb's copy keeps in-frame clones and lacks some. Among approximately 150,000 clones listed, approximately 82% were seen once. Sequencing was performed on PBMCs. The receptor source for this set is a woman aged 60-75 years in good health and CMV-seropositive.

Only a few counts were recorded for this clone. The CDR3 here is CASSPVGTARTYNEQFF. Written as DNA, the CDR3 is TGTGCCAGCAGCCCAGTCGGTACAGCCAGGACCTACAATGAGCAGTTCTTC. V gene TRBV7-9 combines with J gene TRBJ2-1, with unresolved D. CDR3 length: 17 amino acids. Germline values: CDR1 SEHNR, CDR2 FQNEAQ (reference sequence). V lost 5 bases and J 2 bases, leaving 19 bases between the germline ends.

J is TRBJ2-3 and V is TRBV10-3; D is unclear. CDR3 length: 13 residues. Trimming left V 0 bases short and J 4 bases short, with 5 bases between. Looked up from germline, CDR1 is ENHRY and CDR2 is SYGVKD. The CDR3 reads CAISESSPDTQYF. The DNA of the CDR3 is TGTGCCATCAGTGAGTCTAGCCCAGATACGCAGTATTTT.

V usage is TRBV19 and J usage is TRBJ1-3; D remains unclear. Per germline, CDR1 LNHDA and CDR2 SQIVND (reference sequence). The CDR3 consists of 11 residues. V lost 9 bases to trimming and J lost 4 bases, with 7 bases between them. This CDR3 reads CASGGGNTIYF. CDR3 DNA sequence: TGTGCCAGCGGAGGCGGAAACACCATATATTTT.

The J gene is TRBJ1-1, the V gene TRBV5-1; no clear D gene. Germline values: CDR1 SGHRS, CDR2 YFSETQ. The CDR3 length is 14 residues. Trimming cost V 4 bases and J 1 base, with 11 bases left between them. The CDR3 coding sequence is TGCGCCAGCAGCCCCATGGCGGGGAACACTGAAGCTTTCTTT. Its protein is CASSPMAGNTEAFF.